This is a list of T cell receptor beta chains from one sample in a study of PD-1 blockade in classical Hodgkin lymphoma. Assay: immunoSEQ multiplex PCR; the TCRdb copy retains only in-frame clones and omits some. Of 9,500 to 14,000 clones in the sample, roughly 84% are singletons; the top ten hold about two fifths. The sample in question was CD8+ T cells from blood, obtained at baseline. These TCRs come from a human donor with classical Hodgkin lymphoma. Each CDR3 is given with its conserved first and last residue.

V: TRBV10-2; J: TRBJ2-7; CDR3: CASRERTGSYEQYF
V: TRBV5-6; J: TRBJ2-7; CDR3: CASSLGDSFYEQYF
V: TRBV10-1; J: TRBJ1-1; CDR3: CASRLDRGNTEAFF
V: TRBV25-1; J: TRBJ2-3; CDR3: CASITGTSGSAGTDTQYF
V: TRBV4-1; J: TRBJ2-3; CDR3: CASSRPWTSGGFPDTQYF
V: TRBV27; J: TRBJ2-7; CDR3: CASSPFQGGTYEQYF
V: TRBV29-1; J: TRBJ2-7; CDR3: CSVETGSSYEQYF
V: TRBV30; J: TRBJ1-4; CDR3: CAWSWAGGSEKLFF
V: TRBV4-2; J: TRBJ2-3; CDR3: CASSQPWGADTQYF
V: TRBV7-6; J: TRBJ2-1; CDR3: CASSLPARGSYNEQFF
V: TRBV30; J: TRBJ2-7; CDR3: CAWKTEPYEQYF
V: TRBV5-1; J: TRBJ2-2; CDR3: CASSLTWEVTGELFF
V: TRBV4-1; J: TRBJ1-1; CDR3: CASSQGSGNTEAFF
V: TRBV27; J: TRBJ2-3; CDR3: CASSRLAGEKDTQYF
V: TRBV27; J: TRBJ1-5; CDR3: CASTREGAGVYSNQPQHF
V: TRBV19; J: TRBJ1-1; CDR3: CASSTTYLLPNTEAFF
V: TRBV5-3; J: TRBJ1-2; CDR3: CARSARDSNYGYTF
V: TRBV7-8; J: TRBJ2-2; CDR3: CASSWDFLNTGELFF
V: TRBV27; J: TRBJ2-7; CDR3: CASRRGAGGNLRGSYEQYF
V: TRBV19; J: TRBJ1-1; CDR3: CASSIDWDRVTEAFF
V: TRBV4-2; J: TRBJ1-2; CDR3: CASSPLSDNYGYTF
V: TRBV5-4; J: TRBJ1-2; CDR3: CASSTRQGLNYGYTF
V: TRBV7-9; J: TRBJ1-1; CDR3: CASSLAGTEAFF
V: TRBV19; J: TRBJ2-2; CDR3: CASSKGGRANTGELFF
V: TRBV30; J: TRBJ2-7; CDR3: CAWSLAGSYEQYF
V: TRBV28; J: TRBJ2-5; CDR3: CASSFKMYQETQYF